One and the same sample provided the 27 T cell receptor beta chains below, sequenced in a study of CD8 T cells in ankylosing spondylitis. TCRdb independently ran MiXCR on the 5' RACE reads; one entry per CDR3 protein. Of roughly 230,000 distinct CDR3 sequences in the sample, about 20% were seen once. The sequenced material came from blood, either unsorted or a sorted T cell fraction (not recorded which). These receptors came from a male donor with ankylosing spondylitis or in good health (not recorded which).

The V and J genes are TRBV5-1 and TRBJ2-1, with a tentative D call TRBD2 (7 bases). CDR1 and CDR2 from the germline V gene are SGHRS and YFSETQ. Trimming stripped 4 bases from V and 3 bases from J, with 14 bases between. CDR3 length equals 15 residues. CDR3 residues: CASSLQGGDYNEQFF. In nucleotides, the CDR3 is TGCGCCAGCAGCCTACAGGGAGGGGACTACAATGAGCAGTTCTTC.

This chain joins TRBV9 and TRBJ2-1; 8 bases are shared with TRBD1. V trimming: 3 bases; J trimming: 8 bases; junction bases outside the gene matches: 10. CDR1 SGDLS and CDR2 YYNGEE come from the germline V gene. The CDR3 is 15 amino acids. Here the CDR3 reads CASSGLDRASDEQFF. The CDR3 DNA reads TGTGCCAGCAGCGGATTGGACAGGGCATCGGATGAGCAGTTCTTC.

This clonotype has only a few counts. J is TRBJ2-7 and V is TRBV4-3; 8 bases match TRBD1. Germline CDR1 and CDR2: LGHNA and YSLEER. V was pared by 0 bases and J by 3 bases, with 7 bases of the junction left unmatched. The CDR3 extends over 16 amino acids. As DNA, the CDR3 is TGCGCCAGCAGCCAAGATAGCGGACAGGGTAGCTACGAGCAGTACTTC. Translated, it gives CASSQDSGQGSYEQYF.

This clonotype appeared a few times. The V and J genes are TRBV5-1 and TRBJ1-1; weak D call: TRBD1 (5 bases). CDR1 and CDR2 (germline): SGHRS, YFSETQ. Trimming left V 0 bases short and J 4 bases short, with 16 bases between. The CDR3 sequence is 16 residues long. The CDR3 region has the DNA TGCGCCAGCAGCTTGGCCTTTGGGGGAGAGGGCACTGAAGCTTTCTTT. The encoded protein is CASSLAFGGEGTEAFF.

The V gene is TRBV29-1, the J gene TRBJ2-7, with a tentative D call TRBD2 (6 bases). CDR1 is SQVTM, CDR2 ANQGSEA, per germline. Trimming cost V 0 bases and J 1 base, with 10 bases left between them. There are 14 residues in the CDR3. The CDR3 nucleotides are TGCAGCGTTGAAGATAGCGGAGAATCCTACGAGCAGTACTTC. Protein sequence: CSVEDSGESYEQYF.

This chain links TRBV10-3 with TRBJ2-7; D perhaps matches TRBD1 (6 bases). V lost 7 bases and J 7 bases, leaving 17 bases between the germline ends. Germline CDR1 and CDR2: ENHRY and SYGVKD. The CDR3 totals 13 residues. CDR3 region: CAITGSQGWEQYF. The CDR3 bases are TGTGCCATCACTGGGTCACAGGGCTGGGAGCAGTACTTC.

The V gene is TRBV24-1, the J gene TRBJ2-5, with 8 bases fitting TRBD2. V trimming: 5 bases; J trimming: 5 bases; junction bases outside the gene matches: 9. The CDR3 is made up of 15 amino acids. Germline V gene data show CDR1 as KGHDR and CDR2 as SFDVKD. CDR3 protein: CATSVELAVWETQYF. CDR3 DNA: TGTGCCACCAGTGTTGAACTAGCGGTATGGGAGACCCAGTACTTC.

This chain uses TRBV14 with TRBJ2-1, with no clear D. CDR1 and CDR2 from the germline V gene are SGHDN and FVKESK. The ends were cut back, 7 bases at V and 1 base at J, with 8 bases in the middle. This CDR3 is 13 amino acids long. CDR3 bases: TGTGCCAGCACCCAGAATTCCTACAATGAGCAGTTCTTC. As protein: CASTQNSYNEQFF.

The rearrangement links TRBV20-1 to TRBJ2-3; TRBD2 is a possible D gene (5 bases). Germline V gives CDR1 DFQATT, CDR2 SNEGSKA (reference sequence). V was shortened by 8 bases and J by 4 bases, with 19 bases between the two germline ends. This CDR3 spans 14 amino acids. CDR3 in amino acids: CSTRTPIPADTQYF. CDR3 DNA sequence: TGCAGTACCCGGACTCCTATCCCGGCAGATACGCAGTATTTT.

This chain joins TRBV7-9 and TRBJ2-2; D remains ambiguous. Per germline, CDR1 SEHNR and CDR2 FQNEAQ (reference sequence). V was cut by 5 bases and J by 1 base, with 8 bases left in between. The CDR3 contains 14 residues. This CDR3 is CASSRKGNTGELFF. CDR3 in DNA: TGTGCCAGCAGCCGAAAAGGGAACACCGGGGAGCTGTTTTTT.

The J gene is TRBJ2-7, the V gene TRBV7-2; 11 nucleotides match TRBD1. CDR1 SGHTA and CDR2 FQGNSA come from the germline V gene. The J segment lost 5 bases and the V segment lost 4 bases, leaving 13 bases of the junction unmatched. The CDR3 covers 17 residues. The CDR3 protein is CASSSLFGDRGDNEQYF. CDR3 in DNA: TGTGCCAGCAGCTCCCTTTTTGGGGACAGGGGGGATAACGAGCAGTACTTC.

In its sample, this clonotype was seen many times. The chain is built from TRBV27 and TRBJ2-7; TRBD1 agrees at 7 bases. This CDR3 has 12 amino acids. V gave up 6 bases and J gave up 7 bases; unmatched junction bases: 6. Germline V CDR1 and CDR2: MNHEY, SMNVEV (reference sequence). The CDR3 DNA sequence: TGTGCCAGCAGCGACAGGGTGGGGGAGCAGTACTTC. The encoded protein is CASSDRVGEQYF.

This chain uses TRBV6-2 or TRBV6-3 with TRBJ2-5; 12 bases are a match to TRBD2. V was pared by 4 bases and J by 2 bases, with 5 bases of the junction left unmatched. CDR1 and CDR2 (germline): MNHEY, SVGEGT. The CDR3 consists of 16 residues. The CDR3 DNA follows: TGTGCCAGCAGTTCGGGACTAGCGGGCGCGCAAGAGACCCAGTACTTC. It encodes CASSSGLAGAQETQYF.

Concerning this clonotype: This may stem from a read error, because a much larger clone lies one nucleotide away. The chain links TRBV7-9 to TRBJ2-5; 7 positions match TRBD1. From germline, CDR1 is SEHNR and CDR2 FQNEAQ (reference sequence). J was trimmed by 5 bases and V by 5 bases; bases with no gene match: 5. This CDR3 contains 13 residues. CDR3 residues: CASSETGVETQYF. DNA for the CDR3: TGTGCCAGCAGCGAAACAGGGGTTGAGACCCAGTACTTC.

This clonotype was detected only a few times. This chain joins TRBV12-3 or TRBV12-4 and TRBJ1-1, with 7 nucleotides matching TRBD1. The CDR3 consists of 17 residues. V was clipped by 6 bases and J by 0 bases; unmatched bases: 13. CDR3 sequence (DNA): TGTGCCAGCAGCTCCGTGTGGGCAGGGGGGCTGAACACTGAAGCTTTCTTT. Amino acid sequence: CASSSVWAGGLNTEAFF.

V usage is TRBV29-1 and J usage is TRBJ1-2; no definite D call. CDR1 is SQVTM, CDR2 ANQGSEA, per germline. V lost 6 bases to trimming and J lost 4 bases, with 12 bases between them. This CDR3 has 12 residues. The CDR3 is CSVLRVTYGYTF. The CDR3 coding sequence is TGCAGCGTATTAAGGGTTACCTATGGCTACACCTTC.

Points on this clonotype: A clone one base away is much larger, so this may be a read error. V is TRBV28 and J is TRBJ2-3; D is undetermined. Deletions cut 2 bases from V and 0 bases from J, with 6 bases between. The length of the CDR3 is 14 residues. Germline CDR1 MDHEN, CDR2 SYDVKM. The DNA of the CDR3 is TGTGCCAGCAGTTTAACCGACAGCACAGATACGCAGTATTTT. Translated: CASSLTDSTDTQYF.

The V call is TRBV19, the J call TRBJ2-3; D might be TRBD1 (5 bases). The V gene lost 7 bases and the J gene lost 6 bases, with 14 bases spanning the gap. The germline V gene encodes CDR1 LNHDA and CDR2 SQIVND (reference sequence). The CDR3 length is 13 residues. The CDR3 is CASKGPAEDTQYF. CDR3 sequence (DNA): TGTGCCAGTAAGGGGCCGGCGGAGGATACGCAGTATTTT.

The chain joins TRBV7-6 to TRBJ1-6, with a weak D call TRBD1 (6 bases). V lost 1 base to trimming and J lost 5 bases, with 9 bases between them. The CDR3 consists of 15 residues. CDR1 and CDR2 from the germline V gene are SGHVS and FNYEAQ. CDR3 DNA sequence: TGTGCCAGCAGCTTAGGACAGGACCATAATTCACCCCTCCACTTT. Translated, it gives CASSLGQDHNSPLHF.

The table lists this clonotype with a few counts. The chain joins TRBV5-1 to TRBJ2-1; TRBD2 might be the D (6 bases). This CDR3 is built from 17 residues. V lost 4 bases, J lost 5 bases, and 22 bases lay in between. CDR1 is SGHRS and CDR2 is YFSETQ in the germline V gene. Written as DNA, the CDR3 is TGCGCCAGCAGCACGGGACCCAGGGAGGACCCCCACAATGAGCAGTTCTTC. Its translation is CASSTGPREDPHNEQFF.

The genes are TRBV9 and TRBJ2-2, with 10 bases lining up with TRBD2. The V gene end was trimmed by 3 bases and the J gene end by 6 bases; junction bases not matched to a gene: 2. Germline V gives CDR1 SGDLS, CDR2 YYNGEE. The CDR3 length is 14 residues. The CDR3 nucleotides are TGTGCCAGCAGCGCCGGGACTAGCGCCGGGGAGCTGTTTTTT. Translated, it gives CASSAGTSAGELFF.

This clonotype has only one observation. J is TRBJ2-1 and V is TRBV3-1; D gene unclear. The CDR3 length is 18 residues. Germline lookup yields CDR1 LGHDT and CDR2 YNNKEL (reference sequence). Between the trimmed V and J ends, which lost 8 bases and 0 bases, there was a span of 23 bases. CDR3 region: CASCKEVLPASSYNEQFF. The CDR3 nucleotides read TGTGCCAGCTGCAAAGAGGTCCTACCGGCGAGCTCCTACAATGAGCAGTTCTTC.

The chain carries TRBV6-1 and TRBJ2-7; 7 nucleotides match TRBD1. V dropped 6 bases and J dropped 2; count of bases not matched to a gene: 4. Germline V gene lookup returns CDR1 MNHNS and CDR2 SASEGT. The CDR3 has 13 residues. In DNA form, the CDR3 reads TGTGCCAGCAGATGGACAGGAACCTACGAGCAGTACTTC. Amino acid sequence: CASRWTGTYEQYF.

CDR3 DNA sequence: TGTGCCAGCAGCTACCCTCGCCGGGAAGCGAACACCGGGGAGCTGTTTTTT. Translating it yields CASSYPRREANTGELFF. V usage is TRBV7-2 and J usage is TRBJ2-2, with a tentative D call TRBD2 (5 bases). Deletions cut 4 bases from V and 0 bases from J, with 15 bases between. The germline gives CDR1 SGHTA, CDR2 FQGNSA. The CDR3 is 17 residues long.

Of note for this clonotype: It may be a read error: a sequence one base away is much more abundant. The rearrangement uses TRBV29-1 and TRBJ2-1; D is unclear. The CDR3 is 13 amino acids. V was shortened by 5 bases and J by 0 bases, with 8 bases between the two germline ends. CDR1 and CDR2 (germline): SQVTM, ANQGSEA. CDR3 sequence (DNA): TGCAGCGTTAGCGAGAGCTCCTACAATGAGCAGTTCTTC. This translates into CSVSESSYNEQFF.

This sequence joins TRBV5-1 and TRBJ2-1, with 9 bases that match TRBD2. With V trimmed by 4 bases and J by 3 bases, 5 bases remained unmatched. This CDR3 has 15 residues. Germline V gene sequence: CDR1 SGHRS, CDR2 YFSETQ. CDR3 loop: CASSGTSSVYNEQFF. The CDR3 DNA is TGCGCCAGCAGCGGGACTAGCAGCGTCTACAATGAGCAGTTCTTC. Using reference TRBV5-1 and TRBJ2-1 for the parts outside the CDR3, the full variable domain is KAGVTQTPRYLIKTRGQQVTLSCSPISGHRSVSWYQQTPGQGLQFLFEYFSETQRNKGNFPGRFSGRQFSNSRSEMNVSTLELGDSALYLCASSGTSSVYNEQFFGPGTRLTVL.

This chain links TRBV11-3 with TRBJ2-1; D ambiguous. Trimming removed 5 bases at V and 0 bases at J, with 11 bases between. This CDR3 spans 15 amino acids. In germline, CDR1 is SGHNT, CDR2 YENEEA. The CDR3 is CASSPLLNSYNEQFF. The CDR3 coding sequence is TGTGCCAGCAGCCCCCTCCTTAACTCCTACAATGAGCAGTTCTTC.